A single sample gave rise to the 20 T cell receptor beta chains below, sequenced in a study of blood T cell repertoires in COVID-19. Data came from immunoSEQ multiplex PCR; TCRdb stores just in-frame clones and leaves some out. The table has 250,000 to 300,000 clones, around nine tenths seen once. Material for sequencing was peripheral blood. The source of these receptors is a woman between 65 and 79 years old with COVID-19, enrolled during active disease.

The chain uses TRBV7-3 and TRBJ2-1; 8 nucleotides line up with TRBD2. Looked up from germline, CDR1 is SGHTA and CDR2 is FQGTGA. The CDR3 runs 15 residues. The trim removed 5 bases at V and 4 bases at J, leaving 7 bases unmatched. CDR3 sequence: CASSPGVAGYNEQFF. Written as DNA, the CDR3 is TGTGCCAGCAGCCCAGGAGTAGCGGGGTACAATGAGCAGTTCTTC.

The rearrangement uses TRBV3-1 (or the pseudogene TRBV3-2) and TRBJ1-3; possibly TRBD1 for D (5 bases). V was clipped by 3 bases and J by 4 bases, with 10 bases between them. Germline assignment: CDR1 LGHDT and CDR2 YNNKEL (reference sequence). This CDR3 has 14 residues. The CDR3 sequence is CASSQSGGGNTIYF. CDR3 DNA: TGTGCCAGCAGCCAGTCGGGGGGAGGAAACACCATATATTTT.

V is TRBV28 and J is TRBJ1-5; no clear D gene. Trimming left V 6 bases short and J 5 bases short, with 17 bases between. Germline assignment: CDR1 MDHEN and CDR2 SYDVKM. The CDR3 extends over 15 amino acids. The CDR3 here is CASSSLYGPYQPQHF. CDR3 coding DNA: TGTGCCAGCAGCAGTTTGTATGGTCCCTATCAGCCCCAGCATTTT.

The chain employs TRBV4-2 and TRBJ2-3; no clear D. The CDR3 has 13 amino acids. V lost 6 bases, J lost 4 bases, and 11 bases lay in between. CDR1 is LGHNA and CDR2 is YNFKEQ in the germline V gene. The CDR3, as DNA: TGTGCCAGCAGGAGGATGGTGGCAGATACGCAGTATTTT. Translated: CASRRMVADTQYF.

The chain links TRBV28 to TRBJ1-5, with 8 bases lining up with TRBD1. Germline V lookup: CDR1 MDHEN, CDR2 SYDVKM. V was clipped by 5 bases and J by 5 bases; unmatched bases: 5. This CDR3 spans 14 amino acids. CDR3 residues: CASSKGQGDQPQHF. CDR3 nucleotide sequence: TGTGCCAGCAGTAAAGGACAGGGTGATCAGCCCCAGCATTTT. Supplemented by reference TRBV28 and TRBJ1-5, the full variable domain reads DVKVTQSSRYLVKRTGEKVFLECVQDMDHENMFWYRQDPGLGLRLIYFSYDVKMKEKGDIPEGYSVSREKKERFSLILESASTNQTSMYLCASSKGQGDQPQHFGDGTRLSIL.

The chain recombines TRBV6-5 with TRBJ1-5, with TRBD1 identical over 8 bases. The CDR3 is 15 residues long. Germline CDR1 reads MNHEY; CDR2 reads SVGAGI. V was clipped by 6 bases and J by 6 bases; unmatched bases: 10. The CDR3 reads CASRPDRVGGQPQHF. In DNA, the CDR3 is TGTGCCAGCAGACCGGACAGGGTGGGAGGTCAGCCCCAGCATTTT.

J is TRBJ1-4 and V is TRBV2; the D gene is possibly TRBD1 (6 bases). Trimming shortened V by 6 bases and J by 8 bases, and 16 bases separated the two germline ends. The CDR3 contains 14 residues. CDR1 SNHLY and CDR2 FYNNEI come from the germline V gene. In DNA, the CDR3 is TGTGCCAGCAGCCAACAGGGTACGGGGGAAAAACTGTTTTTT. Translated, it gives CASSQQGTGEKLFF.

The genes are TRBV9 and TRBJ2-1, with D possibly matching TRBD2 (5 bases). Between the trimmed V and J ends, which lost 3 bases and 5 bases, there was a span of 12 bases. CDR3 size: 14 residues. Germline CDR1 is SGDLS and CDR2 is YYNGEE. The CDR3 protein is CASSARTGDNEQFF. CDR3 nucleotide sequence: TGTGCCAGCAGCGCCCGGACTGGAGACAATGAGCAGTTCTTC.

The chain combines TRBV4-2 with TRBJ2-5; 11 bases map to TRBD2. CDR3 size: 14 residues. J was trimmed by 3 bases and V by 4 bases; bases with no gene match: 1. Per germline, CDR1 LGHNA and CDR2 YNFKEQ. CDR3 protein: CASSLTSGKETQYF. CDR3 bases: TGTGCCAGCAGCCTGACTAGCGGGAAAGAGACCCAGTACTTC.

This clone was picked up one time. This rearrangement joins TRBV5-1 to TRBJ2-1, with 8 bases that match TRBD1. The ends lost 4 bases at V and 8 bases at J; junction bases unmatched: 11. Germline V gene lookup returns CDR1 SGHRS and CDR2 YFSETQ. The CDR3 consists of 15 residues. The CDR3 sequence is CASSRDDRGRDEQFF. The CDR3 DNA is TGCGCCAGCAGCCGTGATGACAGGGGAAGGGATGAGCAGTTCTTC.

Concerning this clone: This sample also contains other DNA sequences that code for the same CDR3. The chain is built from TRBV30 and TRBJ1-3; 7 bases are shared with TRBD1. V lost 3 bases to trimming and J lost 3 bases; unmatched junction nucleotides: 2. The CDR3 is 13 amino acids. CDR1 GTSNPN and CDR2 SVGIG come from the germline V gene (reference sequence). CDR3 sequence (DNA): TGTGCCTGGAGCCGACAGGGTGGAAACACCATATATTTT. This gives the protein CAWSRQGGNTIYF.

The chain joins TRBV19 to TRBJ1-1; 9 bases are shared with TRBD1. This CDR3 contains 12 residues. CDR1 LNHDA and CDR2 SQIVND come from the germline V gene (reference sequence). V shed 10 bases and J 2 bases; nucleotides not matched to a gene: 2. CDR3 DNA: TGTGCCACTACAGGGGGCAACACTGAAGCTTTCTTT. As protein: CATTGGNTEAFF.

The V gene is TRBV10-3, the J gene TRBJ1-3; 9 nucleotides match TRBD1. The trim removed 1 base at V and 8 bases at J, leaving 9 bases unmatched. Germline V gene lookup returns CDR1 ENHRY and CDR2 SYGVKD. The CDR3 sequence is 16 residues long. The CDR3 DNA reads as TGTGCCATCAGTGAGTACGGACAGGGGAAGGTGGACACCATATATTTT. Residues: CAISEYGQGKVDTIYF.

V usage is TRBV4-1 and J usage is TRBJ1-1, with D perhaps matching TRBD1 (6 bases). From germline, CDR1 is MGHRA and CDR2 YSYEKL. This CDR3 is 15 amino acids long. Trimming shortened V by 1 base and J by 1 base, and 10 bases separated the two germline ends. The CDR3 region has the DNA TGCGCCAGCAGCCAAGCACAGGGTGAGAACACTGAAGCTTTCTTT. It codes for CASSQAQGENTEAFF.

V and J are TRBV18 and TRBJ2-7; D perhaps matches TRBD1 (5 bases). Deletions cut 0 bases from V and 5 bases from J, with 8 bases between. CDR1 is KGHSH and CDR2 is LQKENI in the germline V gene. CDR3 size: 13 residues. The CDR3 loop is CASSPPTVHEQYF. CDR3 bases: TGTGCCAGCTCACCACCGACAGTCCACGAGCAGTACTTC.

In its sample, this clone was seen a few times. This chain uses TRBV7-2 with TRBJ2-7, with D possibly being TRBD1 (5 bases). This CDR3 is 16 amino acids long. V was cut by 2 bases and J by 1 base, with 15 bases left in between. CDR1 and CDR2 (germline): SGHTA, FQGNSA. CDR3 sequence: CASSLWPKGSSYEQYF. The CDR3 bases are TGTGCCAGCAGCTTATGGCCGAAGGGGTCGTCCTACGAGCAGTACTTC.

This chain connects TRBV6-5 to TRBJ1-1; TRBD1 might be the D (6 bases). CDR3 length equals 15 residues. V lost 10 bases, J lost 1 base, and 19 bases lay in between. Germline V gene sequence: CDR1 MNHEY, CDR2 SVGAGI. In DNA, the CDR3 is TGTGCCATCGTACAGGGTTTTCCTAAGAACACTGAAGCTTTCTTT. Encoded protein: CAIVQGFPKNTEAFF.

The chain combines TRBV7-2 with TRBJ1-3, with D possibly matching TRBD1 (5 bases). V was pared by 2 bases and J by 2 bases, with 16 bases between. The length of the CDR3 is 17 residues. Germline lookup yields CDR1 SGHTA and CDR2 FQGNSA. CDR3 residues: CASSLRGRHRTGNTIYF. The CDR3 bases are TGTGCCAGCAGCTTAAGGGGCAGACACCGTACTGGAAACACCATATATTTT.

The DNA of the CDR3 is TGCAGCGTTATAAGCGGGAGTTTAGAGACCCAGTACTTC. Its protein is CSVISGSLETQYF. The rearrangement joins TRBV29-1 to TRBJ2-5; 8 positions agree with TRBD2. With V trimmed by 5 bases and J by 4 bases, 6 bases remained unmatched. Germline CDR1 and CDR2: SQVTM and ANQGSEA. The CDR3 extends over 13 amino acids.

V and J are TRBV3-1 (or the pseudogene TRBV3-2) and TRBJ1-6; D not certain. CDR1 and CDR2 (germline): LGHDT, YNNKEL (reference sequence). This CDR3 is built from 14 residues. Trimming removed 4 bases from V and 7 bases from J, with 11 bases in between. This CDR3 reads CASSLAAGNSPLHF. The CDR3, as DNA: TGTGCCAGCAGCCTAGCGGCGGGGAATTCACCCCTCCACTTT.